One sample yielded the 11 T cell receptor beta chains listed below, sequenced in a study of blood T cell repertoires in COVID-19. Assay used: immunoSEQ multiplex PCR; TCRdb lists only in-frame clones, some missing. Here the sample spans roughly 100,000 clones, around 83% being singletons. Sequencing was performed on peripheral blood. The receptor source for this set is a woman over 75 with acute or convalescent COVID-19.

The chain links TRBV7-8 to TRBJ1-4; weak D call: TRBD1 (6 bases). The V end lost 7 bases, the J end lost 7 bases, and 13 bases lay between the germline ends. Germline V gives CDR1 SGHVS, CDR2 FQNEAQ. There are 13 residues in the CDR3. CDR3 loop: CASTRDISEKLFF. CDR3 nucleotide sequence: TGTGCCAGCACCCGGGACATCTCTGAAAAACTGTTTTTT. The entire variable domain, with the rest obtained from reference TRBV7-8 and TRBJ1-4, is as follows: GAGVSQSPRYKVAKRGQDVALRCDPISGHVSLFWYQQALGQGPEFLTYFQNEAQLDKSGLPSDRFFAERPEGSVSTLKIQRTQQEDSAVYLCASTRDISEKLFFGSGTQLSVL.

The chain combines TRBV3-1 (or the pseudogene TRBV3-2) with TRBJ2-1, with unresolved D. CDR1 and CDR2 from the germline V gene are LGHDT and YNNKEL (reference sequence). Trimming left V 0 bases short and J 6 bases short, with 6 bases between. This CDR3 comprises 13 residues. CDR3 loop: CASSQEQANEQFF. CDR3 sequence (DNA): TGTGCCAGCAGCCAAGAGCAAGCCAATGAGCAGTTCTTC.

J is TRBJ2-1 and V is TRBV5-4; 14 nucleotides match TRBD2. This CDR3 is built from 15 residues. With 4 bases clipped from V and 7 bases from J, the junction kept 4 bases outside the gene matches. CDR1 is SGHNT, CDR2 YYREEE, per germline (reference sequence). CDR3 DNA sequence: TGTGCCAGCAGCCCTGGACTAGCGGGAGGAAATGAGCAGTTCTTC. This gives the protein CASSPGLAGGNEQFF.

The V gene is TRBV5-1, the J gene TRBJ2-2, with TRBD2 matching 10 bases. The CDR3 loop spans 17 amino acids. V was clipped by 1 base and J by 7 bases; unmatched bases: 10. Germline CDR1 is SGHRS and CDR2 is YFSETQ. DNA of the CDR3: TGCGCCAGCAGCTTGCCTAGCGGGAGTGGATCAGACGGGGAGCTGTTTTTT. This encodes CASSLPSGSGSDGELFF.

Regarding this clone: A much larger clone lies one base from this, so it may be a read error. The gene calls are TRBV5-1 and TRBJ1-5; 7 bases are a match to TRBD1. The CDR3 extends over 15 amino acids. The V gene's germline CDR1 is SGHRS and CDR2 YFSETQ. CDR3 DNA: TGCGCCAGCAGCGTGACAGGGCTGGGCAATCAGTCCCAGCATTTT. Amino acids: CASSVTGLGNQSQHF.

The chain joins TRBV12-3 or TRBV12-4 to TRBJ2-2; TRBD2 matches at 7 bases. Germline trimming cut 6 bases from V and 7 bases from J; bases unmatched to any gene: 5. The CDR3 contains 13 residues. CDR3 sequence: CASSGGSGGELFF. The DNA of the CDR3 is TGTGCCAGCAGCGGCGGGAGCGGCGGGGAGCTGTTTTTT.

The V and J genes are TRBV29-1 and TRBJ2-5, with 13 bases identical to TRBD2. Per the germline V gene, CDR1 is SQVTM and CDR2 is ANQGSEA. This CDR3 has 15 residues. The V segment lost 3 bases and the J segment 4 bases; nucleotides outside the gene matches: 5. CDR3 protein: CSVDPTSGRGETQYF. CDR3 nucleotide sequence: TGCAGCGTTGATCCTACTAGCGGGAGGGGAGAGACCCAGTACTTC.

This clone came up a few times. The chain carries TRBV6-6 and TRBJ1-5, with D possibly TRBD1 on 6 matching bases. The V end was cut by 6 bases, the J end by 3 bases, with 9 bases between. CDR1 and CDR2 (germline): MNHNY, SVGAGI (reference sequence). The CDR3 spans 13 residues. The CDR3 coding sequence is TGTGCCAGCAGCGGGACATTCAATCAGCCCCAGCATTTT. It is translated as CASSGTFNQPQHF.

The V and J genes are TRBV5-4 and TRBJ1-1; no clear D gene. The V and J ends lost 5 bases and 5 bases respectively, with 10 bases between them. The CDR3 is made up of 12 amino acids. Germline V gene data show CDR1 as SGHNT and CDR2 as YYREEE (reference sequence). The CDR3 protein is CASSKGGTEAFF. The CDR3 coding sequence is TGTGCCAGCAGTAAAGGCGGGACTGAAGCTTTCTTT.

The sample holds one count of this clone. The J gene is TRBJ2-7, the V gene TRBV5-1; possibly TRBD2 for D (6 bases). CDR3 length: 14 amino acids. Trimming cost V 2 bases and J 5 bases, with 14 bases left between them. The V gene's germline CDR1 is SGHRS and CDR2 YFSETQ. This CDR3 is CASSLGLASDEQYF. In nucleotides, the CDR3 is TGCGCCAGCAGCTTAGGGCTAGCGTCTGACGAGCAGTACTTC.

The rearrangement uses TRBV9 and TRBJ2-3; 8 bases are shared with TRBD2. Germline values: CDR1 SGDLS, CDR2 YYNGEE. The CDR3 runs to 15 residues. J gave up 5 bases and V 2 bases, and 7 bases lay outside the gene matches. CDR3 amino acids: CASSVGTTSGDTQYF. The CDR3 coding sequence is TGTGCCAGCAGCGTGGGAACCACTAGCGGAGATACGCAGTATTTT.